This passage covers 32 T cell receptor beta chains from one sample sequenced in a study of control samples from healthy donors and cancer patients (dated by TCRdb to about 2020). Receptors were amplified or captured by the immunoSEQ multiplex PCR assay. The table comes from immuneACCESS by way of TCRdb, which keeps in-frame sequences with V and J called. Part of the clones is missing from these tables; in studies checked, under half for an unresolved V gene and the rest for unknown reasons. This sample lists about 47,000 clones; about four fifths were detected once. Over 9.5% of the sample goes to the ten largest clones. Sequencing was carried out using blood. The origin of the receptors is a man in his 70s in good health.

The rearrangement links TRBV29-1 to TRBJ1-1; no firm D call. V was shortened by 7 bases and J by 3 bases, with 18 bases between the two germline ends. Per germline, CDR1 SQVTM and CDR2 ANQGSEA. The CDR3 consists of 14 residues. The CDR3 is CSAFGGRRYTEAFF. CDR3 nucleotide sequence: TGCAGCGCCTTCGGCGGGCGGCGGTACACTGAAGCTTTCTTT.

This sequence joins TRBV28 and TRBJ1-1; 8 bases agree with TRBD1. Germline V gene lookup returns CDR1 MDHEN and CDR2 SYDVKM. V lost 3 bases to trimming and J lost 4 bases; unmatched junction nucleotides: 7. The length of the CDR3 is 15 residues. CDR3 in amino acids: CASSLTGAQGTEAFF. In DNA, the CDR3 is TGTGCCAGCAGTTTGACAGGGGCGCAGGGCACTGAAGCTTTCTTT.

V gene TRBV6-5 combines with J gene TRBJ1-1, with D possibly matching TRBD1 (5 bases). Trimming stripped 0 bases from V and 1 base from J, with 9 bases between. This CDR3 comprises 15 residues. Germline CDR1 is MNHEY and CDR2 is SVGAGI. The CDR3 sequence: CASSYSSGANTEAFF. DNA for the CDR3: TGTGCCAGCAGTTACTCGAGCGGGGCGAACACTGAAGCTTTCTTT.

The rearrangement uses TRBV24-1 and TRBJ1-1, with TRBD1 as a possible D gene (5 bases). This CDR3 has 13 residues. Germline loops: CDR1 KGHDR, CDR2 SFDVKD. Trimming removed 6 bases at V and 5 bases at J, with 12 bases between. CDR3 coding DNA: TGTGCCACCAGTAGGCAGGGAGGTACTGAAGCTTTCTTT. It encodes CATSRQGGTEAFF.

The rearrangement joins TRBV27 to TRBJ1-4; 7 nucleotides align to TRBD1. The germline V gene encodes CDR1 MNHEY and CDR2 SMNVEV (reference sequence). The V and J ends lost 4 bases and 0 bases, in that order; junction bases with no gene match: 8. The CDR3 has 17 amino acids. The CDR3 DNA reads TGTGCCAGCAGTTCGATCTGGGACAGAACAACTAATGAAAAACTGTTTTTT. It specifies CASSSIWDRTTNEKLFF.

This chain joins TRBV24-1 and TRBJ1-5, with a weak D call TRBD1 (5 bases). V was shortened by 4 bases and J by 2 bases, with 14 bases between the two germline ends. The CDR3 is 16 residues long. Germline CDR1 and CDR2: KGHDR and SFDVKD. CDR3 in DNA: TGTGCCACCAGTGACCCAGGGAACCGGGGCAATCAGCCCCAGCATTTT. As protein: CATSDPGNRGNQPQHF.

The J gene is TRBJ1-1, the V gene TRBV28; tentative D call: TRBD1 (5 bases). The CDR3 length is 15 residues. Germline values: CDR1 MDHEN, CDR2 SYDVKM. V was trimmed by 4 bases and J by 6 bases, leaving 18 bases between them. The CDR3 loop reads CASSSPLGRVAEAFF. CDR3 nucleotide sequence: TGTGCCAGCAGTTCACCCCTCGGCAGGGTAGCTGAAGCTTTCTTT.

This chain uses TRBV7-8 with TRBJ1-3, with 8 bases identical to TRBD1. CDR1 is SGHVS, CDR2 FQNEAQ, per germline. V trimming: 5 bases; J trimming: 3 bases; junction bases outside the gene matches: 6. The CDR3 totals 15 residues. CDR3 region: CASSPRTGFGNTIYF. The CDR3 coding sequence is TGTGCCAGCAGCCCGCGGACAGGGTTTGGAAACACCATATATTTT.

The V call is TRBV6-5, the J call TRBJ2-7; a weak D match, TRBD2 (5 bases). The CDR3 has 14 residues. Trimming removed 6 bases from V and 4 bases from J, with 16 bases in between. Germline V lookup: CDR1 MNHEY, CDR2 SVGAGI. The CDR3 loop reads CASRRGQRPYEQYF. The DNA for the CDR3 is TGTGCCAGCAGACGCGGGCAGAGACCTTACGAGCAGTACTTC.

The CDR3 DNA follows: TGTGCCAGCAGCGACTCGAAGGGGACAGGGGTCTTGGAAAAGCCCCAGCATTTT. Encoded protein: CASSDSKGTGVLEKPQHF. This chain joins TRBV7-9 and TRBJ1-5, with 10 nucleotides matching TRBD1. V trimming: 5 bases; J trimming: 8 bases; junction bases outside the gene matches: 18. Germline CDR1 SEHNR, CDR2 FQNEAQ (reference sequence). CDR3 size: 18 residues.

The CDR3 DNA sequence: TGTGCCTGGAAAGGGGCGGGGTACACTGAAGCTTTCTTT. It translates to CAWKGAGYTEAFF. V and J are TRBV30 and TRBJ1-1, with D perhaps TRBD1 (5 bases). This CDR3 comprises 13 residues. Germline V gives CDR1 GTSNPN, CDR2 SVGIG (reference sequence). The V end was cut by 4 bases, the J end by 3 bases, with 12 bases between.

The chain joins TRBV7-2 to TRBJ2-1; D is perhaps TRBD2 (5 bases). Looked up from germline, CDR1 is SGHTA and CDR2 is FQGNSA. Trimming removed 2 bases at V and 5 bases at J, with 10 bases between. This CDR3 has 14 residues. Here the CDR3 DNA reads TGTGCCAGCAGCTTATCGAGACTACACAATGAGCAGTTCTTC. Translated: CASSLSRLHNEQFF.

The CDR3 reads CAWSLDSYTEAFF. DNA for the CDR3: TGTGCCTGGAGCTTGGACAGTTACACTGAAGCTTTCTTT. The rearrangement joins TRBV30 to TRBJ1-1, with D possibly being TRBD1 (6 bases). This CDR3 is 13 amino acids long. The germline V gene has CDR1 GTSNPN and CDR2 SVGIG (reference sequence). V lost 3 bases and J lost 3, with 11 bases in between.

This clone was observed a handful of times. The V call is TRBV28, the J call TRBJ2-3; D gene uncertain. V was cut by 4 bases and J by 2 bases, with 4 bases left in between. CDR1 is MDHEN and CDR2 is SYDVKM in the germline V gene. The CDR3 length is 12 residues. CDR3 residues: CASSSYTDTQYF. Written as DNA, the CDR3 is TGTGCCAGCAGTTCTTACACAGATACGCAGTATTTT.

The chain is built from TRBV28 and TRBJ2-3; D is possibly TRBD1 (6 bases). Germline CDR1 is MDHEN and CDR2 is SYDVKM. The CDR3 runs to 12 residues. Trimming cost V 8 bases and J 0 bases, with 6 bases left between them. CDR3 protein: CASGQSTDTQYF. The CDR3 region has the DNA TGTGCCAGCGGACAGAGCACAGATACGCAGTATTTT.

The J gene is TRBJ1-6, the V gene TRBV15; D unclear. With 0 bases removed from V and 0 bases from J, the gap between germline ends came to 6 bases. The germline V gene encodes CDR1 LNHNV and CDR2 YYDKDF (reference sequence). The length of the CDR3 is 16 residues. CDR3 nucleotides: TGTGCCACCAGCAGAGATAAAGGCTCCTATAATTCACCCCTCCACTTT. Encoded protein: CATSRDKGSYNSPLHF. Together with reference TRBV15 and TRBJ1-6, the CDR3 gives the full variable domain: DAMVIQNPRYQVTQFGKPVTLSCSQTLNHNVMYWYQQKSSQAPKLLFHYYDKDFNNEADTPDNFQSRRPNTSFCFLDIRSPGLGDTAMYLCATSRDKGSYNSPLHFGNGTRLTVT.

The genes are TRBV28 and TRBJ2-7; D gene ambiguous. The germline V gene has CDR1 MDHEN and CDR2 SYDVKM. V lost 7 bases to trimming and J lost 0 bases, with 16 bases between them. The CDR3 consists of 15 residues. CDR3 residues: CASTPSSFSSYEQYF. The CDR3 DNA is TGTGCCAGCACCCCGTCCAGTTTCAGCTCCTACGAGCAGTACTTC.

The gene calls are TRBV18 and TRBJ2-2, with D possibly being TRBD2 (5 bases). CDR1 and CDR2 from the germline V gene are KGHSH and LQKENI. The CDR3 consists of 14 residues. Trimming pared 2 bases from V and 6 bases from J, leaving 10 bases between. CDR3 region: CASSPGEIPGELFF. CDR3 bases: TGTGCCAGCTCACCAGGGGAGATTCCCGGGGAGCTGTTTTTT.

The V gene is TRBV27, the J gene TRBJ2-5; the match to TRBD1 covers 7 bases. Per germline, CDR1 MNHEY and CDR2 SMNVEV (reference sequence). CDR3 length: 15 residues. Trimming at V came to 5 bases and at J to 5 bases, leaving 11 bases not matched to a gene. In DNA, the CDR3 is TGTGCCAGCAGTCCAGGACAGGTCCCCTGGGAGACCCAGTACTTC. Translated, it gives CASSPGQVPWETQYF.

This clone was seen a few times. This same CDR3 is encoded by further DNA sequences in the sample. The rearrangement uses TRBV6-1 and TRBJ2-1; either TRBD1 or TRBD2 may fit D (5 bases each). The ends were cut back, 2 bases at V and 9 bases at J, with 14 bases in the middle. Germline CDR1 is MNHNS and CDR2 is SASEGT. The CDR3 contains 14 residues. CDR3: CASSEKARGGEQFF. The DNA of the CDR3 is TGTGCCAGCAGTGAAAAAGCCCGGGGCGGTGAGCAGTTCTTC.

The chain combines TRBV4-2 with TRBJ2-2, with D unclear. Trimming stripped 3 bases from V and 6 bases from J, with 8 bases between. This CDR3 is 13 amino acids long. From germline, CDR1 is LGHNA and CDR2 YNFKEQ. CDR3 sequence: CASSQDESGELFF. DNA for the CDR3: TGTGCCAGCAGCCAGGACGAGTCCGGGGAGCTGTTTTTT.

The chain carries TRBV28 and TRBJ1-1, with a possible D match to TRBD1 (5 bases). Looked up from germline, CDR1 is MDHEN and CDR2 is SYDVKM. The germline V and J ends were trimmed by 2 bases and 1 base, with 14 bases remaining between them. CDR3 length equals 16 residues. The DNA of the CDR3 is TGTGCCAGCAGTTTAACAGGAGGAGGTTCGAACACTGAAGCTTTCTTT. This gives the protein CASSLTGGGSNTEAFF.

This clone was found once. V is TRBV4-2 and J is TRBJ2-3; no reliable D call. Trimming stripped 6 bases from V and 2 bases from J, with 6 bases between. Germline V gives CDR1 LGHNA, CDR2 YNFKEQ. The CDR3 spans 12 residues. CDR3 nucleotides: TGTGCCAGCAGGCTCGACACAGATACGCAGTATTTT. This sequence encodes CASRLDTDTQYF.

CDR3: CASTERRGDGYGYTF. The CDR3 DNA reads TGTGCCAGCACCGAGCGACGGGGGGACGGCTATGGCTACACCTTC. The chain recombines TRBV28 with TRBJ1-2, with D possibly TRBD1 on 5 matching bases. The CDR3 spans 15 residues. In germline, CDR1 is MDHEN, CDR2 SYDVKM. V was shortened by 7 bases and J by 4 bases, with 19 bases between the two germline ends.

The V call is TRBV6-5, the J call TRBJ2-1; D may be TRBD2 (5 bases). CDR1 and CDR2 (germline): MNHEY, SVGAGI. The CDR3 runs to 14 residues. The ends were cut back, 8 bases at V and 4 bases at J, with 15 bases in the middle. CDR3 sequence reads: CASQASLLYNEQFF. CDR3 in DNA: TGTGCCAGCCAGGCTAGCCTTCTATACAATGAGCAGTTCTTC.

This chain connects TRBV5-8 to TRBJ2-5; D is unclear. There are 17 residues in the CDR3. V gave up 4 bases and J gave up 5 bases, with 24 bases separating them. Germline V gives CDR1 SGHTS, CDR2 YDEGEE. The CDR3: CASSPVSGLVLRETQYF. The CDR3 bases are TGTGCCAGCAGCCCCGTCTCGGGTTTGGTCTTAAGGGAGACCCAGTACTTC.

The CDR3 DNA follows: TGCGCCAGCAGCTCCCCAGCGGGGTCCTACAATGAGCAGTTCTTC. Protein sequence: CASSSPAGSYNEQFF. The chain recombines TRBV5-1 with TRBJ2-1; TRBD2 matches 7 bases. The CDR3 has 15 residues. V dropped 3 bases and J dropped 1; count of bases not matched to a gene: 4. Germline values: CDR1 SGHRS, CDR2 YFSETQ.

The chain combines TRBV5-1 with TRBJ2-1; TRBD2 aligns across 8 bases. The CDR3 runs to 14 residues. In germline, CDR1 is SGHRS, CDR2 YFSETQ. The ends lost 2 bases at V and 7 bases at J; junction bases unmatched: 5. Here the CDR3 reads CASSFGVAGNEQFF. CDR3 bases: TGCGCCAGCAGCTTTGGGGTAGCGGGGAATGAGCAGTTCTTC.

J is TRBJ1-3 and V is TRBV5-1; perhaps TRBD1 as D (6 bases). The germline gives CDR1 SGHRS, CDR2 YFSETQ. CDR3 length equals 16 residues. Trimming removed 0 bases from V and 1 base from J, with 11 bases in between. In DNA form, the CDR3 reads TGCGCCAGCAGCTTGGGACAGGTATTTTCTGGAAACACCATATATTTT. It specifies CASSLGQVFSGNTIYF.

The rearrangement links TRBV3-1 (or the pseudogene TRBV3-2) to TRBJ1-4, with 8 bases matching TRBD1. The germline V gene encodes CDR1 LGHDT and CDR2 YNNKEL (reference sequence). The CDR3 has 13 residues. The CDR3 spells CASGSTGVEKLFF. CDR3 nucleotides: TGTGCTTCAGGTTCGACAGGGGTTGAAAAACTGTTTTTT.

The chain has TRBV11-2 and TRBJ2-1, with D possibly TRBD2 on 6 matching bases. The CDR3 runs to 16 residues. The germline CDR1 and CDR2 sequences are SGHAT and FQNNGV. Trimming pared 5 bases from V and 4 bases from J, leaving 18 bases between. The CDR3: CASSPRDSEKYNEQFF. The CDR3 nucleotides read TGTGCCAGCAGCCCCCGGGACTCCGAAAAATACAATGAGCAGTTCTTC. Filled out from reference TRBV11-2 and TRBJ2-1, the complete variable domain reads EAGVAQSPRYKIIEKRQSVAFWCNPISGHATLYWYQQILGQGPKLLIQFQNNGVVDDSQLPKDRFSAERLKGVDSTLKIQPAKLEDSAVYLCASSPRDSEKYNEQFFGPGTRLTVL.

V and J are TRBV10-2 and TRBJ1-5, with D hard to call. This CDR3 region has 12 residues. With 3 bases removed from V and 6 bases from J, the gap between germline ends came to 6 bases. Germline V CDR1 and CDR2: WSHSY, SAAADI. CDR3 residues: CASSDWSQPQHF. CDR3 coding DNA: TGCGCCAGCAGTGATTGGAGTCAGCCCCAGCATTTT.